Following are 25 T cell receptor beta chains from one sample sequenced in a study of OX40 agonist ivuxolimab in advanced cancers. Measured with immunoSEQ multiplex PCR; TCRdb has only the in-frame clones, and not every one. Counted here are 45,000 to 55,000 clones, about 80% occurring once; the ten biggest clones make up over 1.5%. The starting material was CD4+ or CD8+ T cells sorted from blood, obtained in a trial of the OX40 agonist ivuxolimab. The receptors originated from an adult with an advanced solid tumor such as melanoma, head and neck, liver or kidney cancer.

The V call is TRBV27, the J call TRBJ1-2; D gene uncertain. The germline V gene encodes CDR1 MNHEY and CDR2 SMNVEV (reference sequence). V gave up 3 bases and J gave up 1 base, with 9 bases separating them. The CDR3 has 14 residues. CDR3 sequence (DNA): TGTGCCAGCAGTTTGGAGGGTGGTAACTATGGCTACACCTTC. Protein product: CASSLEGGNYGYTF.

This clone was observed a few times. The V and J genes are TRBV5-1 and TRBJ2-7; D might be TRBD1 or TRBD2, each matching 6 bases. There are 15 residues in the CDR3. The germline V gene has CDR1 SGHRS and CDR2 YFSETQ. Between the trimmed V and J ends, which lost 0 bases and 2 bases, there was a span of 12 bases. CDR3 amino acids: CASSLDGGTPYEQYF. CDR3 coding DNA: TGCGCCAGCAGCTTGGACGGCGGGACACCCTACGAGCAGTACTTC.

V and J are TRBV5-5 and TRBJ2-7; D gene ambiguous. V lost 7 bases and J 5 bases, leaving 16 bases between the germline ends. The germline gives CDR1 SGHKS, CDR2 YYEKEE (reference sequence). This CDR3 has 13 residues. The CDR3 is CASLPGTYNEQYF. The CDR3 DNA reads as TGTGCCAGCCTCCCGGGCACGTACAACGAGCAGTACTTC.

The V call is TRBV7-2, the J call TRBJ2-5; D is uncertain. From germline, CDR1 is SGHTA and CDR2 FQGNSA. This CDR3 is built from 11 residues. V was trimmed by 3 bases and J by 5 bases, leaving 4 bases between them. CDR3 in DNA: TGTGCCAGCAGCTTTACGGAGACCCAGTACTTC. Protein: CASSFTETQYF.

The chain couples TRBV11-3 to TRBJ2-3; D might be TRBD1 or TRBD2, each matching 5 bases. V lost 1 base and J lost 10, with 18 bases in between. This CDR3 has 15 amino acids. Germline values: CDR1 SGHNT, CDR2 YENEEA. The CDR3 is CASSLVSGADIAQYF. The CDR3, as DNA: TGTGCCAGCAGCTTAGTGTCCGGGGCCGATATTGCGCAGTATTTT.

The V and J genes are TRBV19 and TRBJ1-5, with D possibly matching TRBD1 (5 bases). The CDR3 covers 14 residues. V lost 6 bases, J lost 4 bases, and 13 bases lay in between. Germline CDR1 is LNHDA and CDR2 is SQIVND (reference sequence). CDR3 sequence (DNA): TGTGCCAGTAGCGGGGCGGGCAGTAATCAGCCCCAGCATTTT. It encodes CASSGAGSNQPQHF.

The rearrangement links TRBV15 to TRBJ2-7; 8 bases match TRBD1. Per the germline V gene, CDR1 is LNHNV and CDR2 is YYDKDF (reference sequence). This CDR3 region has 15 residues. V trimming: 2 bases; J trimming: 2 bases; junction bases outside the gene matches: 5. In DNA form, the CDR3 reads TGTGCCACCAGCAGACCAGGACAGGGCACCTACGAGCAGTACTTC. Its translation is CATSRPGQGTYEQYF.

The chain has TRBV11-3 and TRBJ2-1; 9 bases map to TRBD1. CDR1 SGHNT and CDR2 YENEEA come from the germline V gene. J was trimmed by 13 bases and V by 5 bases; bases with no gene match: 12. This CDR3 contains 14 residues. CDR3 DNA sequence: TGTGCCAGCAGCCTAAGGACAGGGGACCCTATACAGTTCTTC. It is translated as CASSLRTGDPIQFF.

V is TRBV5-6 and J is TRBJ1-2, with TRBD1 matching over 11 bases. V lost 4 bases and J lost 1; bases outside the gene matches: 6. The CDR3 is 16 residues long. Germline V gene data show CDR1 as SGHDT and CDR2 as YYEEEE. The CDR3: CASSGGDRGINYGYTF. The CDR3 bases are TGTGCCAGCAGCGGAGGGGACAGGGGGATTAACTATGGCTACACCTTC.

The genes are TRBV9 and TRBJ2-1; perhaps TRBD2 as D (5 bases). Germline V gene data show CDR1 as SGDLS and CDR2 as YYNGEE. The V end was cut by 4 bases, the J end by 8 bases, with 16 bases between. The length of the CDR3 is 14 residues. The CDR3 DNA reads TGTGCCAGCAGCCAGAGCGGCTCCGTAGATGAGCAGTTCTTC. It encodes CASSQSGSVDEQFF. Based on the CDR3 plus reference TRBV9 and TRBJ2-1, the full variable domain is DSGVTQTPKHLITATGQRVTLRCSPRSGDLSVYWYQQSLDQGLQFLIQYYNGEERAKGNILERFSAQQFPDLHSELNLSSLELGDSALYFCASSQSGSVDEQFFGPGTRLTVL.

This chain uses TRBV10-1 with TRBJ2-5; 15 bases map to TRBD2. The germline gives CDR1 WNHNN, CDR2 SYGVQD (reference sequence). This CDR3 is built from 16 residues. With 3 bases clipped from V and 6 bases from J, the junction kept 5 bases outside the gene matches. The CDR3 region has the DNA TGCGCCAGCAGTGAAGGGACTAGCGGGAGGACGAAGACCCAGTACTTC. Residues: CASSEGTSGRTKTQYF.

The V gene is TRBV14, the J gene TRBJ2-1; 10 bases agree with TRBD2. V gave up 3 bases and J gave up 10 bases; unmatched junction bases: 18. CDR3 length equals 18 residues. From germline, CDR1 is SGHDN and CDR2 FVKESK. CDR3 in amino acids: CASSHVLERASGRGEQFF. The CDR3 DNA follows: TGTGCCAGCAGCCACGTGCTGGAGAGGGCTAGCGGGAGAGGCGAGCAGTTCTTC.

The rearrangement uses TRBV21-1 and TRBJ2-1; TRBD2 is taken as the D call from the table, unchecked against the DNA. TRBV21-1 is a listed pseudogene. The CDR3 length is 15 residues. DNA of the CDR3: TGTGCCAGCAGCAGGCGCGGGAGGGCCTTTGATGAGCAGTTCTTC. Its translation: CASSRRGRAFDEQFF.

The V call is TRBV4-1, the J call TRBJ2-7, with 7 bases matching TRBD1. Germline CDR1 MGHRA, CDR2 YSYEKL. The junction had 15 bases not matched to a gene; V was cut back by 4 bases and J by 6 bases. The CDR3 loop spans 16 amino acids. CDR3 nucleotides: TGCGCCAGCAGCCTCACGAAGGCGAGACAGGGCGCCGAGCAGTACTTC. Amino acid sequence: CASSLTKARQGAEQYF.

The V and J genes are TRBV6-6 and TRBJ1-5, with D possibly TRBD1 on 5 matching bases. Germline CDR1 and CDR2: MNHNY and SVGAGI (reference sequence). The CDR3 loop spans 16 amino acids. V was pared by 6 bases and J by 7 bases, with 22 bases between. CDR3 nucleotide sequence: TGTGCCAGCAGCTACGGGGGGGAGGAGGTTTGGCAGCCCCAGCATTTT. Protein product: CASSYGGEEVWQPQHF.

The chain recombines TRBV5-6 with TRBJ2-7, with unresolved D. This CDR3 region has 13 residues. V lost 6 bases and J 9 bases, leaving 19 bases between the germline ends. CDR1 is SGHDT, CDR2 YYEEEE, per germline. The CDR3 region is CASTPRGTARQYF. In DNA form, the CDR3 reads TGTGCCAGCACCCCCCGCGGAACCGCCCGGCAGTACTTC.

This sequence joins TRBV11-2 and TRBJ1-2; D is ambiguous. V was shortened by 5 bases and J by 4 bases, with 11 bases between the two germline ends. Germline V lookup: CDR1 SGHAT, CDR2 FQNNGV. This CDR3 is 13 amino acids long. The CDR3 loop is CASSLGRLYGYTF. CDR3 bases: TGTGCCAGCAGCCTAGGACGGCTCTATGGCTACACCTTC.

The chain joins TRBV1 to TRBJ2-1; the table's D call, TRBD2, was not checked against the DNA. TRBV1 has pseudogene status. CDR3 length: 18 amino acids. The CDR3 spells CTSSQNPPPFRENNEQFF. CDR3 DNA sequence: TGCACCAGCAGCCAAAACCCCCCCCCTTTTCGGGAGAACAATGAGCAGTTCTTC.

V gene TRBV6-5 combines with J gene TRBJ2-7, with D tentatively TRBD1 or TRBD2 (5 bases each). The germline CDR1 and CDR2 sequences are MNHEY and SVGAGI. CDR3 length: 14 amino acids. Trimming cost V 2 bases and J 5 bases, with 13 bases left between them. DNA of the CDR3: TGTGCCAGCAGTTACGGCCAGGGAGTGGACGAGCAGTACTTC. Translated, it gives CASSYGQGVDEQYF.

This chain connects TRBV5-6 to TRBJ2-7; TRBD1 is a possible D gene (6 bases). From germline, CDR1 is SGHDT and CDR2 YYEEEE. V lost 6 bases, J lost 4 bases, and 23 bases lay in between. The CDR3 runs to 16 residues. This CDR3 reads CASTHTVTGDFYEQYF. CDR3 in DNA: TGTGCCAGCACCCACACAGTGACAGGAGACTTTTACGAGCAGTACTTC.

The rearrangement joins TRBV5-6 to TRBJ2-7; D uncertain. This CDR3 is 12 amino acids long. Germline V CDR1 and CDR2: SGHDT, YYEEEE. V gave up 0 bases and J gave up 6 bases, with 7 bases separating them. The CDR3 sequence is CASSLAGSEQYF. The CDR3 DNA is TGTGCCAGCAGCTTGGCCGGCTCCGAGCAGTACTTC.

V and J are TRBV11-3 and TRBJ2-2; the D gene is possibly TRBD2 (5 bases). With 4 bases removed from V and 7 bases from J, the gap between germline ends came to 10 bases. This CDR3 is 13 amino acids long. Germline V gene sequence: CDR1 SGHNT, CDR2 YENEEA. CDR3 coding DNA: TGTGCCAGCAGCTCGTCTCGGGGCGGGGAGCTGTTTTTT. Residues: CASSSSRGGELFF.

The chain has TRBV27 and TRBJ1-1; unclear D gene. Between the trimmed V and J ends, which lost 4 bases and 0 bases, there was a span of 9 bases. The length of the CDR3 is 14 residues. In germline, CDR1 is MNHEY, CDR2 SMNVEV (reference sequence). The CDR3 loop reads CASSSWELNTEAFF. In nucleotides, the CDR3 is TGTGCCAGCAGTTCTTGGGAATTGAACACTGAAGCTTTCTTT.

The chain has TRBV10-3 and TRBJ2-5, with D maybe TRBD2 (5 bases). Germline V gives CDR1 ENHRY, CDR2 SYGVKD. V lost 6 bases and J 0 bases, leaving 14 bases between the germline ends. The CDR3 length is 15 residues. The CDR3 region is CAIRKVGGDQETQYF. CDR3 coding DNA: TGTGCCATCAGGAAGGTCGGAGGAGACCAAGAGACCCAGTACTTC.

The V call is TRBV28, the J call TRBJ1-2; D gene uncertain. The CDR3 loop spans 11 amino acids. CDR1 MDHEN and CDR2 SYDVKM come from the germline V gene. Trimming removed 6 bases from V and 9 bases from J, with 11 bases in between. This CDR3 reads CASSLVDSYTF. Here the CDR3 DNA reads TGTGCCAGCAGCCTAGTTGACAGCTACACCTTC.